The 20 T cell receptor beta chains reported below all come from one sample, sequenced in a study of neurological immune-mediated disorders. TCRdb re-analysed the 5' RACE reads in MiXCR, keeping a single row per CDR3 protein. The table includes 60,000 to 80,000 distinct CDR3 sequences, around 5.2% detected once. The sample consisted of PBMCs. These receptors were obtained from a woman aged 45-60 years with multiple sclerosis.

This clonotype was seen ten or more times. The J gene is TRBJ2-2, the V gene TRBV6-2 or TRBV6-3; no clear D. V gave up 4 bases and J gave up 3 bases, with 3 bases separating them. Germline CDR1 is MNHEY and CDR2 is SVGEGT. The CDR3 consists of 12 residues. The CDR3 loop is CASSWDTGELFF. The CDR3 coding sequence is TGTGCCAGCAGTTGGGACACCGGGGAGCTGTTTTTT.

With respect to this clonotype: It may be a read error: a sequence one base away is much more abundant. This sequence joins TRBV12-3 or TRBV12-4 and TRBJ2-1; 7 nucleotides align to TRBD2. This CDR3 is 17 amino acids long. The CDR3 protein is CARSFPLTSQAYNEQFF. CDR3 bases: TGTGCCAGAAGTTTCCCGCTGACTAGCCAAGCCTACAATGAGCAGTTCTTC.

This clonotype was recorded at least ten times. The V gene is TRBV6-6, the J gene TRBJ2-5; 14 bases line up with TRBD2. The ends lost 6 bases at V and 3 bases at J; junction bases unmatched: 6. This CDR3 has 16 amino acids. From germline, CDR1 is MNHNY and CDR2 SVGAGI (reference sequence). Here the CDR3 DNA reads TGTGCCAGCAGGGTGACTAGCGGGGGGGCAGAAGAGACCCAGTACTTC. It specifies CASRVTSGGAEETQYF.

This clonotype was seen ten or more times. This chain uses TRBV7-9 with TRBJ1-4, with D perhaps matching TRBD1 (6 bases). CDR3 length equals 14 residues. Trimming stripped 3 bases from V and 4 bases from J, with 9 bases between. Germline CDR1 reads SEHNR; CDR2 reads FQNEAQ (reference sequence). CDR3 residues: CASSFRGVNEKLFF. Here the CDR3 DNA reads TGTGCCAGCAGCTTCAGGGGTGTTAATGAAAAACTGTTTTTT.

This clonotype was observed a handful of times. The V and J genes are TRBV12-3 or TRBV12-4 and TRBJ2-7, with unresolved D. With 1 base removed from V and 3 bases from J, the gap between germline ends came to 10 bases. The CDR3 is made up of 14 amino acids. The CDR3 protein is CASSLGKAFYEQYF. The DNA of the CDR3 is TGTGCCAGCAGTTTAGGCAAAGCCTTCTACGAGCAGTACTTC.

This clonotype was found many times. This chain joins TRBV11-2 and TRBJ1-2, with D unclear. Germline loops: CDR1 SGHAT, CDR2 FQNNGV. This CDR3 contains 12 residues. V was cut by 0 bases and J by 3 bases, with 2 bases left in between. CDR3 sequence reads: CASSLDHYGYTF. DNA for the CDR3: TGTGCCAGCAGCTTAGACCACTATGGCTACACCTTC.

This clonotype was recorded at least ten times. V and J are TRBV5-5 and TRBJ2-5, with 9 bases aligning to TRBD1. The CDR3 has 15 amino acids. CDR1 is SGHKS, CDR2 YYEKEE, per germline (reference sequence). V was pared by 2 bases and J by 5 bases, with 7 bases of the junction left unmatched. CDR3 DNA: TGTGCCAGCAGCTTCCGGGAAGGACAGGGGGAGACCCAGTACTTC. Protein: CASSFREGQGETQYF. Full variable domain (remainder filled in from reference TRBV5-5 and TRBJ2-5): DAGVTQSPTHLIKTRGQQVTLRCSPISGHKSVSWYQQVLGQGPQFIFQYYEKEERGRGNFPDRFSARQFPNYSSELNVNALLLGDSALYLCASSFREGQGETQYFGPGTRLLVL.

This clonotype came up a few times. The junction does not match germline at one end; this may be a read error. The chain has TRBV7-3 and TRBJ1-6; maybe TRBD1 (5 bases). CDR1 is SGHTA and CDR2 is FQGTGA in the germline V gene. The CDR3 loop spans 19 amino acids. The DNA for the CDR3 is TGTGCCAGCAGCTTAACTTCAAGCAGGGTGTCGGCCTATAATTCACCCCTCAACTTT. This encodes CASSLTSSRVSAYNSPLNF.

This clonotype was counted ten times or more. The chain has TRBV19 and TRBJ2-7; tentative D call: TRBD2 (7 bases). The V and J ends lost 3 bases and 3 bases respectively, with 15 bases between them. The CDR3 is 15 amino acids. Germline CDR1 is LNHDA and CDR2 is SQIVND (reference sequence). The CDR3 DNA follows: TGTGCCAGTAGTATCGATGGGGGAGGGGGCTACGAGCAGTACTTC. This codes for CASSIDGGGGYEQYF.

The table lists this clonotype with many counts. V and J are TRBV15 and TRBJ2-3; D may correspond to TRBD1 or TRBD2 (6 bases each). Trimming shortened V by 4 bases and J by 2 bases, and 10 bases separated the two germline ends. Germline V gene data show CDR1 as LNHNV and CDR2 as YYDKDF (reference sequence). This CDR3 comprises 14 residues. CDR3: CATSKGGPTDTQYF. CDR3 sequence (DNA): TGTGCCACCAGCAAGGGGGGACCCACAGATACGCAGTATTTT. Together with reference TRBV15 and TRBJ2-3, the CDR3 gives the full variable domain: DAMVIQNPRYQVTQFGKPVTLSCSQTLNHNVMYWYQQKSSQAPKLLFHYYDKDFNNEADTPDNFQSRRPNTSFCFLDIRSPGLGDTAMYLCATSKGGPTDTQYFGPGTRLTVL.

Ten or more counts support this clonotype. The chain has TRBV7-9 and TRBJ2-3; D is ambiguous. The CDR3 sequence is 12 residues long. V was shortened by 2 bases and J by 5 bases, with 5 bases between the two germline ends. Germline V gene sequence: CDR1 SEHNR, CDR2 FQNEAQ (reference sequence). Here the CDR3 reads CASSLSGDTQYF. CDR3 bases: TGTGCCAGCAGCTTATCAGGAGATACGCAGTATTTT.

This clonotype was seen only a few times. The chain employs TRBV2 and TRBJ2-1; 8 bases fit TRBD1. Trimming removed 6 bases from V and 3 bases from J; junction bases left unmatched: 7. Germline CDR1 reads SNHLY; CDR2 reads FYNNEI. The CDR3 loop spans 15 amino acids. CDR3 DNA: TGTGCCAGCAGAAAGGACAGGGCAAACTACAATGAGCAGTTCTTC. This translates into CASRKDRANYNEQFF.

This clonotype was detected many times. The V call is TRBV7-3, the J call TRBJ1-3; D uncertain. V lost 5 bases and J 4 bases, leaving 9 bases between the germline ends. Germline V gene sequence: CDR1 SGHTA, CDR2 FQGTGA. CDR3 size: 13 residues. In nucleotides, the CDR3 is TGTGCCAGCAGCCCGGGTGGGGGAAACACCATATATTTT. This gives the protein CASSPGGGNTIYF.

On this clonotype: A much more abundant neighbour one base away suggests this may be a read error. This is likely a read error, given that the CDR3 carries no conserved phenylalanine or tryptophan at its end. CDR3 sequence reads: CASSGEGTGANTIYC. CDR3 coding DNA: TGTGCCAGCAGCGGGGAAGGGACAGGGGCAAACACCATATATTGT. The chain combines TRBV9 with TRBJ1-3; TRBD1 matches 10 bases. With 3 bases clipped from V and 6 bases from J, the junction kept 6 bases outside the gene matches. The CDR3 has 15 amino acids. In germline, CDR1 is SGDLS, CDR2 YYNGEE.

This clonotype showed up many times. J is TRBJ2-5 and V is TRBV5-1; 13 nucleotides line up with TRBD2. The ends lost 3 bases at V and 6 bases at J; junction bases unmatched: 11. Germline assignment: CDR1 SGHRS and CDR2 YFSETQ. The CDR3 length is 17 residues. CDR3 DNA: TGCGCCAGCAGCTCCACTAGCGGGGGGGCCCTCGGGAAGACCCAGTACTTC. Protein sequence: CASSSTSGGALGKTQYF.

This clonotype was recorded at least ten times. This rearrangement joins TRBV20-1 to TRBJ1-5; TRBD1 matches at 7 bases. The germline V gene has CDR1 DFQATT and CDR2 SNEGSKA (reference sequence). The J segment lost 3 bases and the V segment lost 3 bases, leaving 11 bases of the junction unmatched. The CDR3 has 16 residues. The CDR3 sequence: CSASYPGTEYNQPQHF. The CDR3, as DNA: TGCAGTGCTAGTTATCCCGGGACAGAGTACAATCAGCCCCAGCATTTT.

Concerning this clonotype: A read error may explain this, as a much larger clone is one base away. This CDR3 is missing its conserved last phenylalanine or tryptophan, likely due to a read error. The chain recombines TRBV7-9 with TRBJ2-5; a possible D gene is TRBD1 (6 bases). The germline V gene encodes CDR1 SEHNR and CDR2 FQNEAQ (reference sequence). The ends were cut back, 6 bases at V and 1 base at J, with 6 bases in the middle. The CDR3 spans 12 residues. For the CDR3, the DNA is TGTGCCAGCAGGGACAGCCAAGAGACCCAGTACTGC. Residues: CASRDSQETQYC.

In its sample, this clonotype was seen once. The rearrangement links TRBV7-2 to TRBJ1-2, with D unresolved. Per the germline V gene, CDR1 is SGHTA and CDR2 is FQGNSA. The CDR3 covers 13 residues. Trimming shortened V by 5 bases and J by 14 bases, and 21 bases separated the two germline ends. CDR3 protein: CASSQLMGYGQTF. The CDR3 DNA reads as TGTGCCAGCAGCCAGCTTATGGGCTATGGCCAAACCTTC.

The V and J genes are TRBV5-1 and TRBJ2-5, with D unclear. The CDR3 runs to 13 residues. Germline V CDR1 and CDR2: SGHRS, YFSETQ. V lost 4 bases, J lost 4 bases, and 11 bases lay in between. CDR3 sequence (DNA): TGCGCCAGCAGCGCAAAGGGTGGAGAGACCCAGTACTTC. Its translation: CASSAKGGETQYF. The full variable domain, with the rest looked up from reference TRBV5-1 and TRBJ2-5, is KAGVTQTPRYLIKTRGQQVTLSCSPISGHRSVSWYQQTPGQGLQFLFEYFSETQRNKGNFPGRFSGRQFSNSRSEMNVSTLELGDSALYLCASSAKGGETQYFGPGTRLLVL.

This clonotype has at least ten counts. This chain links TRBV20-1 with TRBJ2-3; 7 positions agree with TRBD2. This CDR3 has 15 amino acids. Germline CDR1 DFQATT, CDR2 SNEGSKA (reference sequence). With 6 bases clipped from V and 0 bases from J, the junction kept 9 bases outside the gene matches. CDR3 sequence: CSADPREGSTDTQYF. The DNA of the CDR3 is TGCAGTGCCGATCCAAGGGAGGGAAGCACAGATACGCAGTATTTT.